Below are 14 T cell receptor beta chains sequenced from a single sample in a study of cytotoxic CD8 clonotypes in ibrutinib-treated CLL. Here immunoSEQ multiplex PCR was the method, and the copy in TCRdb shows in-frame clones only, minus some. The sample lists 200,000 to 250,000 clones, approximately 70% occurring once. This material consisted of PBMCs, taken after 12 months of ibrutinib treatment. Every receptor here comes from a human donor with chronic lymphocytic leukemia.

The chain joins TRBV6-5 to TRBJ2-2; 7 positions match TRBD1. The CDR3 length is 14 residues. Germline trimming cut 7 bases from V and 1 base from J; bases unmatched to any gene: 3. Germline values: CDR1 MNHEY, CDR2 SVGAGI. CDR3 coding DNA: TGTGCCAGCACCCGGACAGGGAACACCGGGGAGCTGTTTTTT. Encoded protein: CASTRTGNTGELFF.

The chain uses TRBV25-1 and TRBJ2-3, with D maybe TRBD2 (5 bases). V lost 4 bases and J 5 bases, leaving 13 bases between the germline ends. Germline CDR1 MGHDK, CDR2 SYGVNS. The CDR3 covers 14 residues. This CDR3 is CASSAETMRDTQYF. The CDR3 DNA is TGTGCCAGCAGTGCCGAGACTATGAGAGATACGCAGTATTTT. Based on the CDR3 plus reference TRBV25-1 and TRBJ2-3, the full variable domain is EADIYQTPRYLVIGTGKKITLECSQTMGHDKMYWYQQDPGMELHLIHYSYGVNSTEKGDLSSESTVSRIRTEHFPLTLESARPSHTSQYLCASSAETMRDTQYFGPGTRLTVL.

The J gene is TRBJ1-1, the V gene TRBV2; 7 nucleotides agree with TRBD1. From germline, CDR1 is SNHLY and CDR2 FYNNEI. Trimming cost V 2 bases and J 5 bases; bases outside gene matches: 8. CDR3 length equals 15 residues. CDR3 protein: CASSERQGGRTEAFF. In DNA form, the CDR3 reads TGTGCCAGCAGTGAAAGACAGGGTGGTAGAACTGAAGCTTTCTTT.

The chain uses TRBV21-1 and TRBJ2-1. TRBV21-1 is labeled a pseudogene. This CDR3 contains 17 residues. CDR3 nucleotide sequence: TGTGCCAGCAGCCCCCCATTTTTAGGGTTCTCCTACAATGAGCAGTTCTTC. Its translation is CASSPPFLGFSYNEQFF.

This clone turned up a few times. The rearrangement joins TRBV2 to TRBJ2-7; TRBD1 aligns across 7 bases. Germline V gene sequence: CDR1 SNHLY, CDR2 FYNNEI. J lost 3 bases, V lost 5 bases, and 4 bases had no gene match. The CDR3 is made up of 13 amino acids. DNA of the CDR3: TGTGCCAGCAGTAGGGGGACAGACTACGAGCAGTACTTC. It codes for CASSRGTDYEQYF.

The CDR3 DNA reads TGTGCCAGCAGTTTCGACAGCCCCACCTCCTACGAGCAGTACTTC. This sequence encodes CASSFDSPTSYEQYF. The chain has TRBV6-5 and TRBJ2-7; TRBD1 is a possible D gene (5 bases). V lost 4 bases and J 0 bases, leaving 13 bases between the germline ends. CDR1 is MNHEY and CDR2 is SVGAGI in the germline V gene. CDR3 length: 15 amino acids.

The sample holds a few counts of this clone. This chain uses TRBV25-1 with TRBJ2-2; 7 bases fit TRBD2. The V gene's germline CDR1 is MGHDK and CDR2 SYGVNS. The CDR3 runs 15 residues. V gave up 6 bases and J gave up 4 bases; unmatched junction bases: 8. CDR3 DNA sequence: TGTGCCAGCAGAGGAGGACTAGTTATCACCGGGGAGCTGTTTTTT. Amino acid sequence: CASRGGLVITGELFF.

CDR3: CASTRGTGSVGETQYF. As DNA, the CDR3 is TGCGCCAGCACCCGAGGGACAGGGTCGGTTGGTGAGACCCAGTACTTC. This chain uses TRBV5-1 with TRBJ2-5; 9 bases line up with TRBD1. With 6 bases clipped from V and 5 bases from J, the junction kept 14 bases outside the gene matches. In germline, CDR1 is SGHRS, CDR2 YFSETQ. This CDR3 comprises 16 residues.

The gene calls are TRBV28 and TRBJ1-2, with D maybe TRBD1 (6 bases). Trimming pared 10 bases from V and 1 base from J, leaving 28 bases between. This CDR3 has 18 amino acids. Germline CDR1 reads MDHEN; CDR2 reads SYDVKM. In DNA form, the CDR3 reads TGTGCCATTGGTGGGGGGCGTAGAACTATTCGTGGTAACTATGGCTACACCTTC. This gives the protein CAIGGGRRTIRGNYGYTF.

The V gene is TRBV19, the J gene TRBJ2-1; 16 bases line up with TRBD2. The CDR3 length is 17 residues. V shed 6 bases and J 1 base; nucleotides not matched to a gene: 3. In germline, CDR1 is LNHDA, CDR2 SQIVND (reference sequence). DNA for the CDR3: TGTGCCAGTAGCCCGGGACTAGCGGGAGGGTCCTACAATGAGCAGTTCTTC. Translating it yields CASSPGLAGGSYNEQFF.

The chain links TRBV18 to TRBJ2-5; D unclear. The germline V gene encodes CDR1 KGHSH and CDR2 LQKENI. This CDR3 is 13 amino acids long. The germline V and J ends were trimmed by 2 bases and 1 base, with 5 bases remaining between them. This CDR3 reads CASSPSLQETQYF. CDR3 coding DNA: TGTGCCAGCTCACCATCTCTCCAAGAGACCCAGTACTTC. Together with reference TRBV18 and TRBJ2-5, the CDR3 gives the full variable domain: NAGVMQNPRHLVRRRGQEARLRCSPMKGHSHVYWYRQLPEEGLKFMVYLQKENIIDESGMPKERFSAEFPKEGPSILRIQQVVRGDSAAYFCASSPSLQETQYFGPGTRLLVL.

The chain links TRBV23-1 to TRBJ1-6, with TRBD1 identical over 8 bases. TRBV23-1 is marked as an open reading frame, function uncertain. The CDR3 totals 15 residues. With V trimmed by 6 bases and J by 3 bases, 4 bases remained unmatched. The CDR3 loop is CASSRDRGYNSPLHF. The DNA of the CDR3 is TGCGCCAGCAGCCGCGACAGGGGCTATAATTCACCCCTCCACTTT.

This rearrangement joins TRBV9 to TRBJ2-3; perhaps TRBD2 as D (6 bases). The V gene lost 0 bases and the J gene lost 3 bases, with 20 bases spanning the gap. The germline CDR1 and CDR2 sequences are SGDLS and YYNGEE. This CDR3 is built from 18 residues. Here the CDR3 reads CASSVGPPGTPRTDTQYF. For the CDR3, the DNA is TGTGCCAGCAGCGTAGGACCACCCGGGACTCCTCGGACAGATACGCAGTATTTT.

This clone was seen ten or more times. This chain connects TRBV27 to TRBJ1-2, with D possibly matching TRBD1 (6 bases). Germline-derived CDR1 and CDR2 are MNHEY and SMNVEV (reference sequence). This CDR3 has 15 amino acids. V was clipped by 6 bases and J by 1 base, with 15 bases between them. The CDR3 reads CASRTQQGGNYGYTF. The CDR3 DNA sequence: TGTGCCAGCAGGACTCAACAGGGAGGTAACTATGGCTACACCTTC.